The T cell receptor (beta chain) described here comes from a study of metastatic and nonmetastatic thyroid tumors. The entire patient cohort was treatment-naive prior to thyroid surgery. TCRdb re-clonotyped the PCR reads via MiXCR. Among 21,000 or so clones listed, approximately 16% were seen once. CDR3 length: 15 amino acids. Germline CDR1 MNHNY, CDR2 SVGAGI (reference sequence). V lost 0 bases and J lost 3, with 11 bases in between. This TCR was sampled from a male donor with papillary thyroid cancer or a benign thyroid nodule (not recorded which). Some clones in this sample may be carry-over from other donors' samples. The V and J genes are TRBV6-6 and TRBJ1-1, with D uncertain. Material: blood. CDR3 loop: CASSYSNFGDTEAFF. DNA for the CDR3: TGTGCCAGCAGTTACTCGAATTTTGGGGACACTGAAGCTTTCTTT.